This T cell receptor (beta chain) is drawn from a study of shared clonotypes between healthy human individuals. The data were produced by immunoSEQ multiplex PCR, yet TCRdb's version contains in-frame clones alone and is incomplete. The sample includes approximately 640,000 clones, about 92% of them seen just once. V lost 5 bases and J 3 bases, leaving 11 bases between the germline ends. Germline lookup yields CDR1 LNHDA and CDR2 SQIVND (reference sequence). The CDR3 is 14 amino acids. The source of this sequence is a man aged 18 to 29 in good health. Some clones in this sample may be carry-over from other donors' samples. The specimen was memory CD8+ T cells from PBMCs. Subset noted: CD45RO+ cells pooled with CCR7-negative TemRA cells. This chain connects TRBV19 to TRBJ1-5; a possible D gene is TRBD1 (5 bases). The CDR3: CASSPQGFNQPQHF. CDR3 coding DNA: TGTGCCAGTAGTCCCCAGGGCTTCAATCAGCCCCAGCATTTT.